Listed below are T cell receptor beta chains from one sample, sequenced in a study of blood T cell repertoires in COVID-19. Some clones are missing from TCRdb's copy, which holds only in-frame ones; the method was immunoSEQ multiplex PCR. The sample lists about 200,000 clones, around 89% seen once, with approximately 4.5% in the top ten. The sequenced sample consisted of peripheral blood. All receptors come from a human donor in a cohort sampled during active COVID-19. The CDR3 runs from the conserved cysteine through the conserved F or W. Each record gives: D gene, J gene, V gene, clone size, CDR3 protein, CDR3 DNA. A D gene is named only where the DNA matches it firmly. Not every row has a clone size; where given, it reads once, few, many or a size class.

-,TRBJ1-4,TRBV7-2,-,CASSFGEGEKLFF,TGTGCCAGCAGCTTCGGGGAGGGAGAAAAACTGTTTTTT
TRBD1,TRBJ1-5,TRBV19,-,CASSNTGGNQPQHF,TGTGCCAGTAGCAATACAGGGGGCAATCAGCCCCAGCATTTT
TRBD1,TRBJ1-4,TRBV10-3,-,CAISESIGGQGRTNEKLFF,TGTGCCATCAGTGAGTCGATCGGGGGACAGGGGAGAACTAATGAAAAACTGTTTTTT
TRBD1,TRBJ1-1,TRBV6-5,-,CASTGTGGTEAFF,TGTGCCAGCACCGGGACAGGGGGCACTGAAGCTTTCTTT
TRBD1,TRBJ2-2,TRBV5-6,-,CASSLFRGPTGELFF,TGTGCCAGCAGCTTGTTCAGGGGGCCCACCGGGGAGCTGTTTTTT
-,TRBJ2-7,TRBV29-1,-,CSVEMGPGTSYEQYF,TGCAGCGTTGAAATGGGCCCAGGGACTTCTTACGAGCAGTACTTC
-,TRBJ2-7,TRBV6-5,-,CASSYSVRGSYEQYF,TGTGCCAGCAGTTACTCCGTCAGGGGATCCTACGAGCAGTACTTC
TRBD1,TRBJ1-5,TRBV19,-,CASSIKTGYSNQPQHF,TGTGCCAGTAGTATCAAGACAGGGTATAGCAATCAGCCCCAGCATTTT
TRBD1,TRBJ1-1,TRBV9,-,CASSVGSSPGTGPHTEAFF,TGTGCCAGCAGCGTAGGTTCCTCCCCGGGGACAGGGCCCCACACTGAAGCTTTCTTT
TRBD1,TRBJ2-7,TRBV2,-,CASSGTGSIHEQYF,TGTGCCAGCAGTGGGACAGGGTCTATCCACGAGCAGTACTTC
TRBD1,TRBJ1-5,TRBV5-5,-,CASSSLPQDRANQPQHF,TGTGCCAGCAGCTCCCTACCACAGGACAGGGCGAATCAGCCCCAGCATTTT
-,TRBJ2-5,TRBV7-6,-,CASSLSPPLTSAQETQYF,TGTGCCAGCAGCTTAAGCCCCCCCCTTACTAGTGCCCAAGAGACCCAGTACTTC
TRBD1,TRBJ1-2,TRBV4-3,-,CASSRGTGENYGYTF,TGCGCCAGCAGCCGCGGGACAGGGGAGAACTATGGCTACACCTTC
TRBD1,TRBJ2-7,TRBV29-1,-,CSVLQGAGSYEQYF,TGCAGCGTGTTACAGGGGGCGGGATCCTACGAGCAGTACTTC
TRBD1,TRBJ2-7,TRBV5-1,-,CASSQGQGRSREQYF,TGCGCCAGCAGCCAAGGACAGGGCCGTTCTCGCGAGCAGTACTTC
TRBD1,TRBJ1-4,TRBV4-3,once,CASSPRDRVRATNEKLFF,TGCGCCAGCAGCCCCCGGGACAGGGTCCGGGCAACTAATGAAAAACTGTTTTTT
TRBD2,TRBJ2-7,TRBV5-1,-,CASSFTGTSDSYEQYF,TGCGCCAGCAGCTTCACCGGGACTAGTGACAGCTACGAGCAGTACTTC
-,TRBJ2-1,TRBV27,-,CASSFGSATAYNEQFF,TGTGCCAGCAGTTTTGGTAGCGCAACAGCATACAATGAGCAGTTCTTC
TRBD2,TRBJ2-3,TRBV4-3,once,CASSPSHAGLAFTDTQYF,TGCGCCAGCAGCCCCTCTCATGCGGGACTAGCTTTCACAGATACGCAGTATTTT
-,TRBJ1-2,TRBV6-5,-,CASSSLGAGYTF,TGTGCCAGCAGCAGCCTAGGTGCTGGCTACACCTTC
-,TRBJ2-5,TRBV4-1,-,CASSQEPQGVGTQYF,TGCGCCAGCAGCCAAGAGCCCCAGGGTGTAGGGACCCAGTACTTC
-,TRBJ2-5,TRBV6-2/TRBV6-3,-,CASSQHETQYF,TGTGCCAGCAGCCAGCACGAGACCCAGTACTTC
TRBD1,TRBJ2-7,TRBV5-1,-,CASSLGQGASYEQYF,TGCGCCAGCAGCTTGGGTCAGGGGGCTTCCTACGAGCAGTACTTC
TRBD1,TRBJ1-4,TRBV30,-,CAWSVIGTVSLFF,TGTGCCTGGAGTGTAATTGGGACAGTTTCACTGTTTTTT
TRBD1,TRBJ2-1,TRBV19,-,CASSMQGVGEQFF,TGTGCCAGTAGTATGCAGGGGGTTGGTGAGCAGTTCTTC
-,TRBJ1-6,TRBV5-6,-,CASSFSHTSYNSPLHF,TGTGCCAGCAGCTTTAGCCATACTTCTTATAATTCACCCCTCCACTTT
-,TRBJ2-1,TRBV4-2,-,CASSQAHRQAYNEQFF,TGTGCCAGCAGCCAAGCCCACCGGCAGGCCTACAATGAGCAGTTCTTC
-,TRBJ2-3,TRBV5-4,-,CASSSGGRRSSTDTQYF,TGTGCCAGCAGCTCGGGGGGCCGACGTTCTAGCACAGATACGCAGTATTTT
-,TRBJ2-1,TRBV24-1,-,CATSGLVAPFEQFF,TGTGCCACCAGTGGCCTAGTGGCCCCGTTTGAGCAGTTCTTC
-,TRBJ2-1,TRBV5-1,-,CASSLVEGFYNEQFF,TGCGCCAGCAGCTTGGTAGAGGGTTTCTACAATGAGCAGTTCTTC
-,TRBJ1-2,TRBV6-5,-,CASSYRGYGYTF,TGTGCCAGCAGTTACCGGGGTTATGGCTACACCTTC
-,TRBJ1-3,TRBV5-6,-,CASSPDRSISSGNTIYF,TGTGCCAGCAGCCCTGACAGGTCCATCAGCTCTGGAAACACCATATATTTT
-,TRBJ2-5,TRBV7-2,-,CASSGAWETQYF,TGTGCCAGCAGCGGGGCCTGGGAGACCCAGTACTTC
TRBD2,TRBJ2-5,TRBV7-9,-,CASSLGRQTSGQETQYF,TGTGCCAGCAGCTTAGGTCGGCAGACTAGCGGCCAAGAGACCCAGTACTTC
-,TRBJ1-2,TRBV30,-,CAWRRDPLAGYTF,TGTGCCTGGAGGAGGGATCCCCTCGCTGGCTACACCTTC
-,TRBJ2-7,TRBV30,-,CAWTGTGYEQYF,TGTGCCTGGACCGGGACTGGATACGAGCAGTACTTC
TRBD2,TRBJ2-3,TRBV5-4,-,CASSWPTSGGRTDTQYF,TGTGCCAGCAGCTGGCCGACTAGCGGGGGCCGAACAGATACGCAGTATTTT
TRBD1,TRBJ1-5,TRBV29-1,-,CSVQQGLGQPQHF,TGCAGCGTTCAACAGGGGCTCGGTCAGCCCCAGCATTTT
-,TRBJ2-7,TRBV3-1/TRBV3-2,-,CASSQATNEQYF,TGTGCCAGCAGCCAAGCGACAAACGAGCAGTACTTC
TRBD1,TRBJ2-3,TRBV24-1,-,CATSDPTGGTQYF,TGTGCCACCAGTGATCCTACAGGGGGTACGCAGTATTTT
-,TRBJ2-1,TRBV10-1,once,CASSPATGNEQFF,TGCGCCAGCAGCCCCGCGACGGGAAATGAGCAGTTCTTC
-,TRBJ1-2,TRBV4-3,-,CASSQFISRDGYTF,TGCGCCAGCAGCCAATTTATCTCGCGGGATGGCTACACCTTC
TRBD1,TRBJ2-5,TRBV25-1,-,CASSARDRGLSTQYF,TGTGCCAGCAGTGCACGGGACAGGGGGTTGTCGACCCAGTACTTC
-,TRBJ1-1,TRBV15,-,CATSRGADYTEAFF,TGTGCCACCAGCAGAGGGGCTGATTACACTGAAGCTTTCTTT